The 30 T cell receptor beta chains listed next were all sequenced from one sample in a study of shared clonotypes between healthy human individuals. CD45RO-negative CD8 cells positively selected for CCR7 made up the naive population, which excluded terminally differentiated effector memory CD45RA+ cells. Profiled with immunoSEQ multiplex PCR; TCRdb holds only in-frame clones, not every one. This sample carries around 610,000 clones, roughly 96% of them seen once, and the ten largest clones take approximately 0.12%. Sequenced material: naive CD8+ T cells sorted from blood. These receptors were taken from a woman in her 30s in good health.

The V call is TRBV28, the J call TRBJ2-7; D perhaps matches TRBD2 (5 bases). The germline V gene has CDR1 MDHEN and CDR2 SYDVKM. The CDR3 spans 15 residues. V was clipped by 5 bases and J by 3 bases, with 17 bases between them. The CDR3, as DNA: TGTGCCAGCAGTAACCCCTGGGAGAGAAACTACGAGCAGTACTTC. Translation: CASSNPWERNYEQYF. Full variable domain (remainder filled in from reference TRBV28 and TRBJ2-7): DVKVTQSSRYLVKRTGEKVFLECVQDMDHENMFWYRQDPGLGLRLIYFSYDVKMKEKGDIPEGYSVSREKKERFSLILESASTNQTSMYLCASSNPWERNYEQYFGPGTRLTVT.

The CDR3 region is CASRGTEQLVYTF. CDR3 coding DNA: TGTGCCAGCAGGGGGACAGAGCAACTAGTCTACACCTTC. The gene calls are TRBV28 and TRBJ1-2, with 7 bases aligning to TRBD1. This CDR3 comprises 13 residues. The J segment lost 10 bases and the V segment lost 6 bases, leaving 11 bases of the junction unmatched. Per the germline V gene, CDR1 is MDHEN and CDR2 is SYDVKM.

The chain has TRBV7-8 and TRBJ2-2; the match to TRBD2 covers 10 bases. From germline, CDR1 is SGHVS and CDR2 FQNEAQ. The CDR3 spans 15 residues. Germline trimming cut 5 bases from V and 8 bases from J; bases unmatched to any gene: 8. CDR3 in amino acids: CASSPGLAIGGELFF. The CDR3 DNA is TGTGCCAGCAGCCCGGGACTAGCGATCGGGGGGGAGCTGTTTTTT.

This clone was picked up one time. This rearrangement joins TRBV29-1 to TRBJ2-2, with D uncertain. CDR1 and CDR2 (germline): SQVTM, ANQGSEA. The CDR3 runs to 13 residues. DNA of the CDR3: TGCAGTGTACTGACCGAGAACACCGGGGAGCTGTTTTTT. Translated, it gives CSVLTENTGELFF.

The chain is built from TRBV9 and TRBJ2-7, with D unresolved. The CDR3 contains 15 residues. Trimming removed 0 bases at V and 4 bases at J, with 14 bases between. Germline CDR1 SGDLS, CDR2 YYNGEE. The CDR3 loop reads CASSVGIGKPYEQYF. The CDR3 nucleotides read TGTGCCAGCAGCGTAGGAATAGGGAAGCCTTACGAGCAGTACTTC.

The CDR3 spells CASSELGAGEGYNEQFF. The CDR3 DNA is TGTGCCAGCAGTGAATTAGGGGCGGGAGAGGGTTACAATGAGCAGTTCTTC. V usage is TRBV25-1 and J usage is TRBJ2-1, with 7 nucleotides matching TRBD2. From germline, CDR1 is MGHDK and CDR2 SYGVNS. The V and J ends lost 1 base and 4 bases, in that order; junction bases with no gene match: 10. This CDR3 region has 17 residues.

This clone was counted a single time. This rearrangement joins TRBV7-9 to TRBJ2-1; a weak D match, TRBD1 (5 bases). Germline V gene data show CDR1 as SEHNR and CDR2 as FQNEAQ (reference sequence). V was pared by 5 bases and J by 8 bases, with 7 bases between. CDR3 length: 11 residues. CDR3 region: CASSRQYEQFF. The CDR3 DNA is TGTGCCAGCAGCCGACAGTATGAGCAGTTCTTC.

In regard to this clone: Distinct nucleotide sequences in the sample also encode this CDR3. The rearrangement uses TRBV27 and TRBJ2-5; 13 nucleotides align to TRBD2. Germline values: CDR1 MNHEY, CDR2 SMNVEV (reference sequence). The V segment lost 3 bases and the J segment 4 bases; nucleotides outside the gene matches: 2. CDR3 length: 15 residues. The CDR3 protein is CASSFGLAGVETQYF. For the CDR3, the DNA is TGTGCCAGCAGTTTCGGACTAGCGGGAGTAGAGACCCAGTACTTC.

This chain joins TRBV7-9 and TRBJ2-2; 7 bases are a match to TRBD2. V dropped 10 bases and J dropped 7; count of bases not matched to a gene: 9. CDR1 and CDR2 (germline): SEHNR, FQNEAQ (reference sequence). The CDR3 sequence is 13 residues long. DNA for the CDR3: TGTGCCACCCTCGTACGCGGGGGCGGGGAGCTGTTTTTT. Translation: CATLVRGGGELFF. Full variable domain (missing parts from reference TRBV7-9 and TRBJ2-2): DTGVSQNPRHKITKRGQNVTFRCDPISEHNRLYWYRQTLGQGPEFLTYFQNEAQLEKSRLLSDRFSAERPKGSFSTLEIQRTEQGDSAMYLCATLVRGGGELFFGEGSRLTVL.

CDR3 DNA sequence: TGTGCCAGCAGTGGAGCGGGGGCGGCTAGGAGGGAGACCCAGTACTTC. It codes for CASSGAGAARRETQYF. The rearrangement links TRBV2 to TRBJ2-5, with TRBD2 identical over 8 bases. Trimming at V came to 4 bases and at J to 5 bases, leaving 12 bases not matched to a gene. CDR1 and CDR2 from the germline V gene are SNHLY and FYNNEI. The CDR3 is 16 amino acids.

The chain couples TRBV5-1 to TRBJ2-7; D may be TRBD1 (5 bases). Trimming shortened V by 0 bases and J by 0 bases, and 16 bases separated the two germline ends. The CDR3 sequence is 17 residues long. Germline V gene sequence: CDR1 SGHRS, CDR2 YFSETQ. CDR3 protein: CASSLVLGQTISYEQYF. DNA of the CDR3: TGCGCCAGCAGCTTGGTATTAGGACAAACCATCTCCTACGAGCAGTACTTC.

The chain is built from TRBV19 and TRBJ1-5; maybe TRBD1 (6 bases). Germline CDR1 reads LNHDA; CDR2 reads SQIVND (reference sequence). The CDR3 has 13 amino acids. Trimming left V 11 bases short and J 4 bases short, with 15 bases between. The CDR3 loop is CASETGGNQPQHF. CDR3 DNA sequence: TGTGCCTCCGAGACAGGCGGTAATCAGCCCCAGCATTTT. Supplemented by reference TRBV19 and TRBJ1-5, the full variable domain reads DGGITQSPKYLFRKEGQNVTLSCEQNLNHDAMYWYRQDPGQGLRLIYYSQIVNDFQKGDIAEGYSVSREKKESFPLTVTSAQKNPTAFYLCASETGGNQPQHFGDGTRLSIL.

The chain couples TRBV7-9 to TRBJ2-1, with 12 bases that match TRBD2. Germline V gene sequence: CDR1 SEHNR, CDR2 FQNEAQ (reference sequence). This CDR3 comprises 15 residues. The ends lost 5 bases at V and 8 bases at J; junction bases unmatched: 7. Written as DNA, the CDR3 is TGTGCCAGCAGCACGACTAGCGGGAGTGTAGATGAGCAGTTCTTC. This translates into CASSTTSGSVDEQFF.

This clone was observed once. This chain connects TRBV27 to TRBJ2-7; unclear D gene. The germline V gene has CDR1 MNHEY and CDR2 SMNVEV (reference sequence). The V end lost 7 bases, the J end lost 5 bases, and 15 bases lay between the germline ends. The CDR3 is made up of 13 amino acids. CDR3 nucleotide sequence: TGTGCCAGCACCCCGCAAGGGAACCACGAGCAGTACTTC. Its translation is CASTPQGNHEQYF.

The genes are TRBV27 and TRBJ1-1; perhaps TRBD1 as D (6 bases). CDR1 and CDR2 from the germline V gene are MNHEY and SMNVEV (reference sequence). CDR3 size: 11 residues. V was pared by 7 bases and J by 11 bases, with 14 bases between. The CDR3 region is CASIWGLEAFF. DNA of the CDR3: TGTGCCAGCATCTGGGGGCTTGAGGCTTTCTTT.

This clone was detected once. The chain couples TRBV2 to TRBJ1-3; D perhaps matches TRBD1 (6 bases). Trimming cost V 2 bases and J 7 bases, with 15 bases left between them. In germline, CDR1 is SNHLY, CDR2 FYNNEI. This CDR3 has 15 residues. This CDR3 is CASSERSEGGNTIYF. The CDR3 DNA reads TGTGCCAGCAGTGAAAGGTCGGAGGGGGGGAACACCATATATTTT.

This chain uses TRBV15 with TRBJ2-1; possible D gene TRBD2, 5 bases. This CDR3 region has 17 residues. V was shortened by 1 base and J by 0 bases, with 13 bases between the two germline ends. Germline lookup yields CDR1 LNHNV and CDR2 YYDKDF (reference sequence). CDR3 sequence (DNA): TGTGCCACCAGCAGAGGACGGGGTCTAAGCTCCTACAATGAGCAGTTCTTC. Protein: CATSRGRGLSSYNEQFF.

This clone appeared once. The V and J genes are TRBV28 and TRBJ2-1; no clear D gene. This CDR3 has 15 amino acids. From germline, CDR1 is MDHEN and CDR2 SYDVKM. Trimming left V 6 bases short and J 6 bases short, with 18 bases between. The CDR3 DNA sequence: TGTGCCAGCAGCCCTAGGGTTGCTGTCGGCAATGAGCAGTTCTTC. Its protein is CASSPRVAVGNEQFF. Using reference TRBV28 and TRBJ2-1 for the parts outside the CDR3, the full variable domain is DVKVTQSSRYLVKRTGEKVFLECVQDMDHENMFWYRQDPGLGLRLIYFSYDVKMKEKGDIPEGYSVSREKKERFSLILESASTNQTSMYLCASSPRVAVGNEQFFGPGTRLTVL.

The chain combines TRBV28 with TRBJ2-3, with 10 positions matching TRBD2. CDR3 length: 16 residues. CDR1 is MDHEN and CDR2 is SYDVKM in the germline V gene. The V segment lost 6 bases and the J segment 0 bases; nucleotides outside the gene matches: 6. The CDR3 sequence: CASRRAGGRSTDTQYF. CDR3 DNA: TGTGCCAGCAGGAGAGCGGGAGGGAGGAGCACAGATACGCAGTATTTT.

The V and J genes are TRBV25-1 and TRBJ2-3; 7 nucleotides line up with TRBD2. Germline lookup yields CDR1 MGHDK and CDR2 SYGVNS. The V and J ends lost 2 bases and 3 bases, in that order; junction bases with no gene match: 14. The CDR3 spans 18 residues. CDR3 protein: CASSEGVRRESRTDTQYF. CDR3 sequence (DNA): TGTGCCAGCAGTGAAGGGGTGCGGCGGGAGTCTCGGACAGATACGCAGTATTTT.

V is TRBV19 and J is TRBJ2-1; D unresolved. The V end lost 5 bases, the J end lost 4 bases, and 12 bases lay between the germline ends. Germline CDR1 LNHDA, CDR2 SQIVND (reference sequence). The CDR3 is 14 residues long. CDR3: CASSSSASYNEQFF. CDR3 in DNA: TGTGCCAGTAGTTCCTCCGCCAGTTACAATGAGCAGTTCTTC.

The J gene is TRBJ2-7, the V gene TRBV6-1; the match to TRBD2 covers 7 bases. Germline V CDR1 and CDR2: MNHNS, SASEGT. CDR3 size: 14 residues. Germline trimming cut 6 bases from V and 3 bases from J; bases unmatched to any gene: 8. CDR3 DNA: TGTGCCAGCAGCTATGGGCGGGAGAGCTACGAGCAGTACTTC. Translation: CASSYGRESYEQYF.

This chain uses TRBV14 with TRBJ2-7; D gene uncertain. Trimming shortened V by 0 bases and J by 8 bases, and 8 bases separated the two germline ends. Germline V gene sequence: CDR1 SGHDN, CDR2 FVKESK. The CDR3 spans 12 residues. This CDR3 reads CASSQDFGQQYF. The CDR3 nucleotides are TGTGCCAGCAGCCAAGATTTCGGACAGCAGTACTTC.

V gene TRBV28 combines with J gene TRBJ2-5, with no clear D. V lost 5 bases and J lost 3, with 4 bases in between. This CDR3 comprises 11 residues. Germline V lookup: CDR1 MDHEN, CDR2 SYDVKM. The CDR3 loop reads CASSQKETQYF. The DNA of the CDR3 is TGTGCCAGCAGTCAAAAAGAGACCCAGTACTTC.

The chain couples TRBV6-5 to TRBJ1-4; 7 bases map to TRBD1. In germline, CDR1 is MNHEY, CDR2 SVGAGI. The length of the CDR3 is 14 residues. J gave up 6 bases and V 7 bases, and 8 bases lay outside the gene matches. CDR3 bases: TGTGCCAGCACTGCAGGGGGAGAGGATGAAAAACTGTTTTTT. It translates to CASTAGGEDEKLFF.

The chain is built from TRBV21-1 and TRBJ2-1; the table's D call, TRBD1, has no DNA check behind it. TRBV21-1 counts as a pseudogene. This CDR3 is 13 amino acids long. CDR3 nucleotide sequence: TGTGCCAGCAGCAAACGAGGGGGCAATGAGCAGTTCTTC. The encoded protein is CASSKRGGNEQFF.

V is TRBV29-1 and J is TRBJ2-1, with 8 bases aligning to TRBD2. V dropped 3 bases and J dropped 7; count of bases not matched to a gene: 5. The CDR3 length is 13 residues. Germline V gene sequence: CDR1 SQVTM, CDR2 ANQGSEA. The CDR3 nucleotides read TGCAGCGTTGATGCGGGAGGTATGAATGAGCAGTTCTTC. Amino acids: CSVDAGGMNEQFF.

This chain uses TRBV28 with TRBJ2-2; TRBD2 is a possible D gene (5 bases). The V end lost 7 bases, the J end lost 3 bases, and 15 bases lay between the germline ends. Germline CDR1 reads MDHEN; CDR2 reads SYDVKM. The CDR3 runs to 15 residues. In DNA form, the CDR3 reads TGTGCCAGCATTGGGTTGGGAGAAGACACCGGGGAGCTGTTTTTT. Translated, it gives CASIGLGEDTGELFF.

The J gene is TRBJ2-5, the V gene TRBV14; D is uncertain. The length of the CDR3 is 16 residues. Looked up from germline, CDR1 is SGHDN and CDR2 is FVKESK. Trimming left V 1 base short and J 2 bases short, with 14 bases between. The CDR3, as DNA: TGTGCCAGCAGCCAAGTTTGGAAACGCGAGCAAGAGACCCAGTACTTC. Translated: CASSQVWKREQETQYF.

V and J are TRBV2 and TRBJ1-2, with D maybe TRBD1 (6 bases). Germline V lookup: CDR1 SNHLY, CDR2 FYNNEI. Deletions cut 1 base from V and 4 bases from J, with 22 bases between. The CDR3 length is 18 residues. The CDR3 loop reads CASSEESTGTGQLYGYTF. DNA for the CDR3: TGTGCCAGCAGTGAAGAGAGTACAGGGACCGGTCAACTCTATGGCTACACCTTC.